This paragraph reports one T cell receptor beta chain. Authors' processing steps: Counts of nucleated cells, estimated from reference gene primer amplification, were obtained. The table came from immunoSEQ multiplex PCR; TCRdb's copy has only in-frame clones and leaves some out. V and J calls and clone size follow that table, whereas D and trimming were derived from the DNA. Here the sample spans around 70,000 clones, around three quarters being singletons. The sample comes from a study of blood T cell repertoires in COVID-19. Overall study: Acute-phase and convalescent COVID-19 samples originated in the United States, Italy and Spain. T cells, B-cell-depleted T cells, or PBMCs supplied cDNA or gDNA.

The CDR3 spans 14 residues. Germline V gene lookup returns CDR1 MDHEN and CDR2 SYDVKM. V lost 6 bases to trimming and J lost 4 bases, with 15 bases between them. This chain links TRBV28 with TRBJ2-5; a weak D match, TRBD2 (6 bases). Sequences were obtained from peripheral blood. The receptor was isolated from a human donor in a cohort sampled during active COVID-19. In nucleotides, the CDR3 is TGTGCCAGCAGCCTTGGTGGAGGGGCAGAGACCCAGTACTTC. Translating it yields CASSLGGGAETQYF.